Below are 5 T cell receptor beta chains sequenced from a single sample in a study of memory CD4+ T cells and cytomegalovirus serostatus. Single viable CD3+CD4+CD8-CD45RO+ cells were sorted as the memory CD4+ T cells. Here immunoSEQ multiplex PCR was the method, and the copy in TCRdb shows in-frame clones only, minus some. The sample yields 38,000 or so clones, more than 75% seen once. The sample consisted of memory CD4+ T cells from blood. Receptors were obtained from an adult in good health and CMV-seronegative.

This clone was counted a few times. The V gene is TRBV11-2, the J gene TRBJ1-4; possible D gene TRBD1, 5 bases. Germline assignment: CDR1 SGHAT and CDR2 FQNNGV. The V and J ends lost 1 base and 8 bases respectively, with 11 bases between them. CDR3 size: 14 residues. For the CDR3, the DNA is TGTGCCAGCAGCTTAGGAGGGGTTGGGGAAAAACTGTTTTTT. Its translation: CASSLGGVGEKLFF.

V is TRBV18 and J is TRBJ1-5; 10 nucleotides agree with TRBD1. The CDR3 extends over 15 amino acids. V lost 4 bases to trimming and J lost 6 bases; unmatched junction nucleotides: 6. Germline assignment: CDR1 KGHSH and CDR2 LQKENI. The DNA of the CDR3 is TGTGCCAGCTCACACTGGGACAGGGGATCTCAGCCCCAGCATTTT. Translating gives CASSHWDRGSQPQHF.

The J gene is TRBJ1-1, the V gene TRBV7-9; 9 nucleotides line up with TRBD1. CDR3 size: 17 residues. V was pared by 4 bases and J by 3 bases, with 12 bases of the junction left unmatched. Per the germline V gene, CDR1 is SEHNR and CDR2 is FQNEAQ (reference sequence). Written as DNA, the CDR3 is TGTGCCAGCAGCTCCGAGGGCGGGACAGGGAGGTACACTGAAGCTTTCTTT. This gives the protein CASSSEGGTGRYTEAFF. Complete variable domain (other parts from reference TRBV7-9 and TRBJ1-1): DTGVSQNPRHKITKRGQNVTFRCDPISEHNRLYWYRQTLGQGPEFLTYFQNEAQLEKSRLLSDRFSAERPKGSFSTLEIQRTEQGDSAMYLCASSSEGGTGRYTEAFFGQGTRLTVV.

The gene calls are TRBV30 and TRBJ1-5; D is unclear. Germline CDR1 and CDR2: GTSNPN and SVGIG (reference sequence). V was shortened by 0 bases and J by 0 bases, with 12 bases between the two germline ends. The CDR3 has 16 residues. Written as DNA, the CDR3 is TGTGCCTGGAGTGTACGCGACACAAATAGCAATCAGCCCCAGCATTTT. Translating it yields CAWSVRDTNSNQPQHF.

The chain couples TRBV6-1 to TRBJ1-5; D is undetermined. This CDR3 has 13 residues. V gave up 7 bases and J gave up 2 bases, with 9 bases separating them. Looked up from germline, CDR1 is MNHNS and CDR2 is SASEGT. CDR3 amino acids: CASTMDRNQPQHF. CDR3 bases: TGTGCCAGCACCATGGACCGCAATCAGCCCCAGCATTTT.